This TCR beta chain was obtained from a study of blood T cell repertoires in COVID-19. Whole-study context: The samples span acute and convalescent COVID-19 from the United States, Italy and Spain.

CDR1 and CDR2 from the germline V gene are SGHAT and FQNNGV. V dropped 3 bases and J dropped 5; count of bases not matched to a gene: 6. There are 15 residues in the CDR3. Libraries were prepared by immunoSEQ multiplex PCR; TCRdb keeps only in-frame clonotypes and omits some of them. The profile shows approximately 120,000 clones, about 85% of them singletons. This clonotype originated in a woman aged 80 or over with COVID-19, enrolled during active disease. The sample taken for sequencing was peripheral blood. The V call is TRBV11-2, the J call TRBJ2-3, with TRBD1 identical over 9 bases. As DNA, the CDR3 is TGTGCCAGCAGCTTGGGACAGGGTTTTGGAGATACGCAGTATTTT. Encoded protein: CASSLGQGFGDTQYF. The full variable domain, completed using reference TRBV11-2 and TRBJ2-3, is EAGVAQSPRYKIIEKRQSVAFWCNPISGHATLYWYQQILGQGPKLLIQFQNNGVVDDSQLPKDRFSAERLKGVDSTLKIQPAKLEDSAVYLCASSLGQGFGDTQYFGPGTRLTVL.